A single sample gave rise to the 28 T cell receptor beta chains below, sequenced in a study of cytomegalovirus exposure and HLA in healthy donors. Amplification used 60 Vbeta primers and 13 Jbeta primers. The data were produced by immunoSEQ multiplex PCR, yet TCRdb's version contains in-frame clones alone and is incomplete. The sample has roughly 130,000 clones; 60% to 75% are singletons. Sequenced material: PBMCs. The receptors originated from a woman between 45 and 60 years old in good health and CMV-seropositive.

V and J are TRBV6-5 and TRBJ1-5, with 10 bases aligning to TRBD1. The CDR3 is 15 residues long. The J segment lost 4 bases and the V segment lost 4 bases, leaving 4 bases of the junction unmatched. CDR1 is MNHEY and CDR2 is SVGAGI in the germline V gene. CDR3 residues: CASSSWGQGNQPQHF. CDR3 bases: TGTGCCAGCAGTTCATGGGGACAGGGGAATCAGCCCCAGCATTTT.

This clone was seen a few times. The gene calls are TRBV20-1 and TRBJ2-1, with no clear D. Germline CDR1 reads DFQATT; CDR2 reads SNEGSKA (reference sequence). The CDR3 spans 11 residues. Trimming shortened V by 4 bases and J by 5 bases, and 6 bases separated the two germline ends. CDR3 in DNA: TGCAGTGCTAAGGAGAACAATGAGCAGTTCTTC. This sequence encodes CSAKENNEQFF.

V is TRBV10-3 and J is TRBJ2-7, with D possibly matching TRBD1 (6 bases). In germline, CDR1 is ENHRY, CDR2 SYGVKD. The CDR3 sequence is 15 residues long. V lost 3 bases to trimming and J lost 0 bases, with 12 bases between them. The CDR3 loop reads CAISDGTLSSYEQYF. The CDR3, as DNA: TGTGCCATCAGTGACGGGACACTCTCCTCCTACGAGCAGTACTTC.

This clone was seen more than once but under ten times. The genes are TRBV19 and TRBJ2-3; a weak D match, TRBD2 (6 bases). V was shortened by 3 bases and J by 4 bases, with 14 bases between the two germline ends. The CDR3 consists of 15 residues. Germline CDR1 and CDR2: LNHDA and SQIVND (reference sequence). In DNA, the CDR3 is TGTGCCAGTAGTATTAGGTCCGGGAGCCCAGATACGCAGTATTTT. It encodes CASSIRSGSPDTQYF.

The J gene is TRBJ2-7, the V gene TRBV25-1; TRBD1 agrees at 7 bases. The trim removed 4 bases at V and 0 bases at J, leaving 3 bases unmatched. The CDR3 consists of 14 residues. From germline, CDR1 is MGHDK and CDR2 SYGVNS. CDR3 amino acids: CASSAWDSSYEQYF. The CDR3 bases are TGTGCCAGCAGTGCCTGGGACAGCTCCTACGAGCAGTACTTC.

Here the CDR3 reads CATSPRTGALRNTEAFF. As DNA, the CDR3 is TGTGCCACCAGCCCCCGGACAGGGGCGTTAAGGAACACTGAAGCTTTCTTT. The J gene is TRBJ1-1, the V gene TRBV15, with 9 nucleotides matching TRBD1. This CDR3 spans 17 amino acids. CDR1 is LNHNV, CDR2 YYDKDF, per germline (reference sequence). The J segment lost 1 base and the V segment lost 5 bases, leaving 11 bases of the junction unmatched. The full variable domain, with the rest looked up from reference TRBV15 and TRBJ1-1, is DAMVIQNPRYQVTQFGKPVTLSCSQTLNHNVMYWYQQKSSQAPKLLFHYYDKDFNNEADTPDNFQSRRPNTSFCFLDIRSPGLGDTAMYLCATSPRTGALRNTEAFFGQGTRLTVV.

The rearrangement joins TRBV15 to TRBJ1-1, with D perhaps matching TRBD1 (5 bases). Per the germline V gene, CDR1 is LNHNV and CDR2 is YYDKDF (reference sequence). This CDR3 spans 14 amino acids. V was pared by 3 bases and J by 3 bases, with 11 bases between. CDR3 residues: CATSSPRVYTEAFF. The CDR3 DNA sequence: TGTGCCACCAGCAGCCCCAGGGTCTACACTGAAGCTTTCTTT.

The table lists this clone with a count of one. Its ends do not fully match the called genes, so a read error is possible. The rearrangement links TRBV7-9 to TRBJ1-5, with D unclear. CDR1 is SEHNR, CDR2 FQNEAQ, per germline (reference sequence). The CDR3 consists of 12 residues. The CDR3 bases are TGTTCCAGCAGCTCGGTGGATCAGCCCCAGCATTTT. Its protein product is CSSSSVDQPQHF.

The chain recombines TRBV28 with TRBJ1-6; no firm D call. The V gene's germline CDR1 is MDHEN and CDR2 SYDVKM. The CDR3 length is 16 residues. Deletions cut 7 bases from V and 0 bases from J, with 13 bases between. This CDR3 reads CASTRPGVSYNSPLHF. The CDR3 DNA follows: TGTGCCAGCACCCGCCCCGGGGTCTCCTATAATTCACCCCTCCACTTT.

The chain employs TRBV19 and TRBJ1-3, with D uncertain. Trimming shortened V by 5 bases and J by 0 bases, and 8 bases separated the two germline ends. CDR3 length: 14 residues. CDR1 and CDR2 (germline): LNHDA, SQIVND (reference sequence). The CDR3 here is CASSLSSSGNTIYF. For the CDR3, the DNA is TGTGCCAGTAGTCTGTCGTCCTCTGGAAACACCATATATTTT.

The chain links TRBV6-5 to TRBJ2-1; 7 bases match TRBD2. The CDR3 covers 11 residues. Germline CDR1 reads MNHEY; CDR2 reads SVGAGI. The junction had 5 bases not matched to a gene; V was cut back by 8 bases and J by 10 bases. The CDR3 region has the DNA TGTGCCAGCCGGGGGAGGGACGAGCAGTTCTTC. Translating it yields CASRGRDEQFF.

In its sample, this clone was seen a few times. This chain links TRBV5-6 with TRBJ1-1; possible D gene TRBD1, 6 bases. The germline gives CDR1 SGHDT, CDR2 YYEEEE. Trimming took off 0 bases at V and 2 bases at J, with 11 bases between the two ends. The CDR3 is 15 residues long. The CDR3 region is CASSLVDRGNTEAFF. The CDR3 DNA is TGTGCCAGCAGCTTGGTGGACAGAGGAAACACTGAAGCTTTCTTT.

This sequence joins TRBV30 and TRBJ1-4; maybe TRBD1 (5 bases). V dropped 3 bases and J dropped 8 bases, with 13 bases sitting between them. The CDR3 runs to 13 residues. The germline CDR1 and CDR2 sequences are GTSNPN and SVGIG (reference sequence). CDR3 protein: CAWSEGRGEKLFF. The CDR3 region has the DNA TGTGCCTGGAGCGAGGGACGGGGGGAAAAACTGTTTTTT.

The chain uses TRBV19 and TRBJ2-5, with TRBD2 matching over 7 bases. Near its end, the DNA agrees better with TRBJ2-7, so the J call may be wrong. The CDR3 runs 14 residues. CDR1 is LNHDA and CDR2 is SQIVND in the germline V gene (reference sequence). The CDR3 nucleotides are TGTGCCAGTAGCTTACGGGGGGTCGTGTACGAGCAGTACTTC. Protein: CASSLRGVVYEQYF.

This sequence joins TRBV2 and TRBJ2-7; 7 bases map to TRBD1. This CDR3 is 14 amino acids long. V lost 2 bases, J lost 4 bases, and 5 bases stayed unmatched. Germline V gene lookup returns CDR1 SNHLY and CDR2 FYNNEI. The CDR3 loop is CASSEYRGPYEQYF. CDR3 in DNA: TGTGCCAGCAGTGAATATAGGGGGCCTTACGAGCAGTACTTC.

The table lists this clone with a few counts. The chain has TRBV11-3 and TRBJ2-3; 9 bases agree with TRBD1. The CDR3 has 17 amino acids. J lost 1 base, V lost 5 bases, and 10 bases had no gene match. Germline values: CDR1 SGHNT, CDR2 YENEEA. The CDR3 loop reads CASSRDRAGQGTDTQYF. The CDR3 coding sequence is TGTGCCAGCAGCCGGGACAGGGCAGGTCAAGGCACAGATACGCAGTATTTT. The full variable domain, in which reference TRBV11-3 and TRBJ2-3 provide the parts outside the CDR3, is EAGVVQSPRYKIIEKKQPVAFWCNPISGHNTLYWYLQNLGQGPELLIRYENEEAVDDSQLPKDRFSAERLKGVDSTLKIQPAELGDSAVYLCASSRDRAGQGTDTQYFGPGTRLTVL.

The DNA for the CDR3 is TGTGCCAGCACCCTATTGACTCAGGGGGCAGAAGGTGGCTACACCTTC. The encoded protein is CASTLLTQGAEGGYTF. This rearrangement joins TRBV7-9 to TRBJ1-2; TRBD1 matches 8 bases. The J segment lost 7 bases and the V segment lost 7 bases, leaving 17 bases of the junction unmatched. Germline lookup yields CDR1 SEHNR and CDR2 FQNEAQ (reference sequence). The CDR3 is 16 amino acids.

The CDR3 loop reads CASTRQGANQPQHF. Written as DNA, the CDR3 is TGTGCCAGCACACGACAGGGGGCAAATCAGCCCCAGCATTTT. The rearrangement links TRBV6-1 to TRBJ1-5; 10 bases match TRBD1. Germline assignment: CDR1 MNHNS and CDR2 SASEGT. CDR3 size: 14 residues. V dropped 7 bases and J dropped 4; count of bases not matched to a gene: 4.

This CDR3 is CATRRALMNEKLFF. The CDR3 nucleotides are TGTGCCACGAGGCGAGCGCTCATGAATGAAAAACTGTTTTTT. The rearrangement links TRBV12-5 to TRBJ1-4; D not resolved. The germline V gene has CDR1 LGHNT and CDR2 FRNRAP. There are 14 residues in the CDR3.

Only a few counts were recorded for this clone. The CDR3 sequence: CASSVETAKPGELFF. In nucleotides, the CDR3 is TGTGCCAGCAGCGTAGAAACAGCTAAACCCGGGGAGCTGTTTTTT. This chain connects TRBV9 to TRBJ2-2; D remains unclear. Germline CDR1 is SGDLS and CDR2 is YYNGEE. V was clipped by 0 bases and J by 6 bases, with 12 bases between them. This CDR3 region has 15 residues.

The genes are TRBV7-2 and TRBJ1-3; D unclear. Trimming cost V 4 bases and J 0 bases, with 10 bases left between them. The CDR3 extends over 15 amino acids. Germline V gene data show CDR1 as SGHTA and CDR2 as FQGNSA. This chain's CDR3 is CASSWAADSGNTIYF. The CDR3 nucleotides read TGTGCCAGCAGCTGGGCCGCCGACTCTGGAAACACCATATATTTT.

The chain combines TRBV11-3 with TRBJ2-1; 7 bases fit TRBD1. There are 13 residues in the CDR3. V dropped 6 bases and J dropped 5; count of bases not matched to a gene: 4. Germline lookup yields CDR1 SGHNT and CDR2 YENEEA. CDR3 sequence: CASRTGNDNEQFF. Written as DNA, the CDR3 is TGTGCCAGCAGGACAGGGAACGACAATGAGCAGTTCTTC.

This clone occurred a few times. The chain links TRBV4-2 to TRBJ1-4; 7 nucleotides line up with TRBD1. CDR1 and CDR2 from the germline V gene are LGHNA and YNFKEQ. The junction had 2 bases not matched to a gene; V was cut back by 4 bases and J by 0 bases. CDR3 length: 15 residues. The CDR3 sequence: CASSRDSATNEKLFF. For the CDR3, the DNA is TGTGCCAGCAGCCGGGACAGTGCAACTAATGAAAAACTGTTTTTT.

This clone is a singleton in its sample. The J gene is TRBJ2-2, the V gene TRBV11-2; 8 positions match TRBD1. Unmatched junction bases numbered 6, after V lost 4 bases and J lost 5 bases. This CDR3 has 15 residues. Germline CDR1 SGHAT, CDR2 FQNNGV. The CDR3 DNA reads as TGTGCCAGCAGCTCCAGGGGGCTGGGTACCGGGGAGCTGTTTTTT. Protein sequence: CASSSRGLGTGELFF.

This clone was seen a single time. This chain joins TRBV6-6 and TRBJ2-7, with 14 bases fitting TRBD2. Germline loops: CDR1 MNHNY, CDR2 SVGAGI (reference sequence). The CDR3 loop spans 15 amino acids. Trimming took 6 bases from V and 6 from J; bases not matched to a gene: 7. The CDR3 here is CASSRLAGGASEQYF. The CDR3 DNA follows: TGTGCCAGCAGCCGACTAGCGGGGGGGGCGTCCGAGCAGTACTTC.

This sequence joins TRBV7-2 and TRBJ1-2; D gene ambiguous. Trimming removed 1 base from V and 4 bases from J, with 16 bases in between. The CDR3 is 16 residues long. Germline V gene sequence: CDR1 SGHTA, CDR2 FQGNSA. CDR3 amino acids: CASSLGALGRVYGYTF. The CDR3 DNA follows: TGTGCCAGCAGCTTAGGGGCCCTCGGGAGGGTCTATGGCTACACCTTC.

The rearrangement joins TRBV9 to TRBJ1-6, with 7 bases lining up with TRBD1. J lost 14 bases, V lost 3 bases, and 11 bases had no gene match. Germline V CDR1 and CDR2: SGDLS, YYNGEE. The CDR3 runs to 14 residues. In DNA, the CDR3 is TGTGCCAGCAGCGCAATCCGGGACAGCGGAACCCTCCACTTT. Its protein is CASSAIRDSGTLHF.

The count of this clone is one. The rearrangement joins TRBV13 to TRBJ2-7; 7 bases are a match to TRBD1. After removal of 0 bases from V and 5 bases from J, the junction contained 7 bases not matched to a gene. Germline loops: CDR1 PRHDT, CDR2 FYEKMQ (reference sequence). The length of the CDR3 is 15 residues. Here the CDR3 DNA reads TGTGCCAGCAGCTTAGGACAGGGGTTTTTCAACGAGCAGTACTTC. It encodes CASSLGQGFFNEQYF.